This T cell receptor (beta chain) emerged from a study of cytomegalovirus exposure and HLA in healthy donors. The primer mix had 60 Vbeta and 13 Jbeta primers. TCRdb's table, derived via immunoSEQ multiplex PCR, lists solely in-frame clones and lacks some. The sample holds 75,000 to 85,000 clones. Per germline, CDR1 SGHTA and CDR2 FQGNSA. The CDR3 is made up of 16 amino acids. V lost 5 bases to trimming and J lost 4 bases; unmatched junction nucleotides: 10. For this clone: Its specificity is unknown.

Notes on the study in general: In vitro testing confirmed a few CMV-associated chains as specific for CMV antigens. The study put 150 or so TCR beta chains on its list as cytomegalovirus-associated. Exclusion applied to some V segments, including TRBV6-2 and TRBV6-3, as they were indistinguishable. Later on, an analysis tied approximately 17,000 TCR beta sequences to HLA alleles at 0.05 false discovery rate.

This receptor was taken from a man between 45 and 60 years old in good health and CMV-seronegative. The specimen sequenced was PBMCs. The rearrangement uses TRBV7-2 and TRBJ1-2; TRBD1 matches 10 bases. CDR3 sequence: CASSLLRGTGVYGYTF. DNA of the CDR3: TGTGCCAGCAGCCTTTTGCGTGGGACAGGGGTCTATGGCTACACCTTC. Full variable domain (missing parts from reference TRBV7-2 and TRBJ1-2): GAGVSQSPSNKVTEKGKDVELRCDPISGHTALYWYRQSLGQGLEFLIYFQGNSAPDKSGLPSDRFSAERTGGSVSTLTIQRTQQEDSAVYLCASSLLRGTGVYGYTFGSGTRLTVV.